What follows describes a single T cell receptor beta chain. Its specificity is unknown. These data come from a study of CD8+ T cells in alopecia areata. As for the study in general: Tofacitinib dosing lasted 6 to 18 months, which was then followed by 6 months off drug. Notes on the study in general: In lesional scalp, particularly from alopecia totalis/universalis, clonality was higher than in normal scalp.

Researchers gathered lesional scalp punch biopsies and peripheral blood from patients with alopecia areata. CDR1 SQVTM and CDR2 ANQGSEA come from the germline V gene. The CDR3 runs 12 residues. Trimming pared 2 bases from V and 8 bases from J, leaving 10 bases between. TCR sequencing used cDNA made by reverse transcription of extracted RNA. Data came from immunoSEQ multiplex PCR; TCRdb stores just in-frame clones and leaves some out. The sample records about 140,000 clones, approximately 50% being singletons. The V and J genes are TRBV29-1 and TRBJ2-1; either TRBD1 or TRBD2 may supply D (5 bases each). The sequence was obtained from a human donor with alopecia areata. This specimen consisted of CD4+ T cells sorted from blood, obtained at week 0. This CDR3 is CSVELRDDEQFF. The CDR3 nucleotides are TGCAGCGTTGAACTTAGGGACGATGAGCAGTTCTTC.